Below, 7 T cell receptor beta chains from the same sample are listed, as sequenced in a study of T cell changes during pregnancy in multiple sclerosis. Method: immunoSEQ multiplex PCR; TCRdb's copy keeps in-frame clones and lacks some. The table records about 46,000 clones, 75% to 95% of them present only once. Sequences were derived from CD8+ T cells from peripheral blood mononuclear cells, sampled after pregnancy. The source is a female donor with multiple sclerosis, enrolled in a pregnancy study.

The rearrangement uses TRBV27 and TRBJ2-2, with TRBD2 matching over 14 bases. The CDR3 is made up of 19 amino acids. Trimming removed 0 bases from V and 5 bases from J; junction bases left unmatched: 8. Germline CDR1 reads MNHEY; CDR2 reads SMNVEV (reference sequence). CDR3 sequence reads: CASSLSRTSGGPGTGELFF. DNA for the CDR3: TGTGCCAGCAGTTTATCCAGGACTAGCGGGGGGCCTGGGACCGGGGAGCTGTTTTTT.

The CDR3 sequence: CASSDPGQGVLNTEAFF. CDR3 in DNA: TGTGCCAGCAGTGATCCGGGACAGGGGGTTTTGAACACTGAAGCTTTCTTT. The chain carries TRBV2 and TRBJ1-1; 11 positions match TRBD1. With V trimmed by 3 bases and J by 0 bases, 6 bases remained unmatched. Looked up from germline, CDR1 is SNHLY and CDR2 is FYNNEI. There are 17 residues in the CDR3.

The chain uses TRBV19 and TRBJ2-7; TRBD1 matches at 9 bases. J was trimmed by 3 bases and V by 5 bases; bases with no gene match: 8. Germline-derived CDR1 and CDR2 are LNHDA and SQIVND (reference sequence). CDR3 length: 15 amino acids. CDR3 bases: TGTGCCAGTAGTCTGACCGGGACAGGGATCTACGAGCAGTACTTC. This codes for CASSLTGTGIYEQYF.

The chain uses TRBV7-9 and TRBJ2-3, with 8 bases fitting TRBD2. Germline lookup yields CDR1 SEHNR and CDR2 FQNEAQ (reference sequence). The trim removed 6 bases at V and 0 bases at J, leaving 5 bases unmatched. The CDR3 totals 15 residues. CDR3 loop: CASSPSGGSTDTQYF. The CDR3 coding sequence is TGTGCCAGCAGTCCCAGCGGGGGCAGCACAGATACGCAGTATTTT.

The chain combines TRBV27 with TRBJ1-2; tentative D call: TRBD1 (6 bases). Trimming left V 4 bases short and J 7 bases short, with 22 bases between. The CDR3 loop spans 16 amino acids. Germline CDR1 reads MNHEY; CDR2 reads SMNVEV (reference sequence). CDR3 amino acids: CASSSWGAGEDSGYTF. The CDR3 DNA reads TGTGCCAGCAGTTCCTGGGGGGCGGGGGAGGACAGTGGCTACACCTTC.

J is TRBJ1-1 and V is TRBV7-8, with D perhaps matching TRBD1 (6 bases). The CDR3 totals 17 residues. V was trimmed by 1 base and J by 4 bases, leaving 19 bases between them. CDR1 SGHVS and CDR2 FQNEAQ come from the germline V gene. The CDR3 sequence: CASSLGRGSSSGTEAFF. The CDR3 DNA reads TGTGCCAGCAGCTTAGGCAGGGGTTCGTCTTCGGGCACTGAAGCTTTCTTT.

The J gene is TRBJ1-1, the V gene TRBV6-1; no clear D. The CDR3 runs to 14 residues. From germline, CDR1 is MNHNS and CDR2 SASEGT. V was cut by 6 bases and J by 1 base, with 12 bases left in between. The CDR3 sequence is CASRLWAGNTEAFF. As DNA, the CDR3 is TGTGCCAGCAGGTTATGGGCGGGGAACACTGAAGCTTTCTTT.